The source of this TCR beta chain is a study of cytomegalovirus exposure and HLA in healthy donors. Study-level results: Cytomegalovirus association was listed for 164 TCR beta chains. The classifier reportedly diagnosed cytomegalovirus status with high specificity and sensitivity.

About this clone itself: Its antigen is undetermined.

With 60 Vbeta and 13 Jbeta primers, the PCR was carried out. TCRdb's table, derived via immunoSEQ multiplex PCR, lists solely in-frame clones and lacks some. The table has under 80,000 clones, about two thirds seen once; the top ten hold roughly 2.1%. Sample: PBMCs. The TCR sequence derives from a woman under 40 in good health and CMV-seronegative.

CDR3 amino acids: CASRGQPTDTQYF. CDR3 DNA: TGTGCCAGCAGGGGACAGCCCACAGATACGCAGTATTTT. The rearrangement links TRBV2 to TRBJ2-3; TRBD1 aligns across 7 bases. This CDR3 spans 13 amino acids. The V segment lost 6 bases and the J segment 2 bases; nucleotides outside the gene matches: 2. CDR1 is SNHLY, CDR2 FYNNEI, per germline.